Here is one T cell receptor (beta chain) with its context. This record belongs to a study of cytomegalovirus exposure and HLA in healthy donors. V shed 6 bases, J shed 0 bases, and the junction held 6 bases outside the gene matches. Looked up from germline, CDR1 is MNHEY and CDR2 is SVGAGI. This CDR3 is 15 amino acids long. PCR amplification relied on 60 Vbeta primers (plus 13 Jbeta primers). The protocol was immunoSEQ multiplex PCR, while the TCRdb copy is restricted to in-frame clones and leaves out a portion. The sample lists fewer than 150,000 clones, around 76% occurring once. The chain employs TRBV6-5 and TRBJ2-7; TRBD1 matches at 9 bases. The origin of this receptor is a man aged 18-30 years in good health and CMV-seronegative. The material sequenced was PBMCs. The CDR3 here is CASSPDRGSSYEQYF. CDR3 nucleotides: TGTGCCAGCAGCCCCGACAGGGGGAGCTCCTACGAGCAGTACTTC.